This section outlines one T cell receptor (beta chain) sequence together with its context. These data originate in a study of T cells in Graves' hyperthyroidism and ophthalmopathy. In the ophthalmopathy cohort, Clinical Activity Score was at least 3, NOSPECS grade at least 4, and duration under 3 months. Together with thyroid ultrasound, orbital computed tomography, serum thyroxine and TRAb, clinical symptoms were used for diagnoses. A roughly 9.3 ml volume of fresh peripheral blood provided the PBMCs. This CDR3 region has 13 residues. The V and J ends lost 6 bases and 5 bases, in that order; junction bases with no gene match: 7. Researchers amplified the TCR beta CDR3 regions from RNA transcripts. The HTBI primer set served for first-round RT-PCR of the TCR CDR3. Each CDR3 protein gets one entry after TCRdb re-called the multiplex PCR reads with MiXCR. Here the sample spans about 350,000 distinct CDR3 sequences, roughly 20% being singletons.

The sample comprised blood. This TCR derives from a woman between 40 and 55 years old with Graves' ophthalmopathy. V and J are TRBV12-3 or TRBV12-4 and TRBJ2-7; 7 nucleotides agree with TRBD1. CDR3 bases: TGTGCCAGCAGCATAGACAGGGTGGACGAGCAGTACTTC. The encoded protein is CASSIDRVDEQYF.